The TCR beta chain described here comes from a study of control samples from healthy donors and cancer patients. The method was immunoSEQ multiplex PCR; TCRdb's version includes in-frame clones alone and lacks a portion of them. The data contain around 150,000 clones, approximately 96% of them singletons. This CDR3 spans 16 amino acids. Germline CDR1 reads MDHEN; CDR2 reads SYDVKM. V gave up 2 bases and J gave up 4 bases; unmatched junction bases: 5. The specimen sequenced was blood. The sequence was obtained from a woman in her twenties or thirties in good health. This chain connects TRBV28 to TRBJ2-1, with 10 positions matching TRBD2. For the CDR3, the DNA is TGTGCCAGCAGTTTAAAGTCTAGCGGGGGTTACAATGAGCAGTTCTTC. Its translation: CASSLKSSGGYNEQFF. Using reference TRBV28 and TRBJ2-1 for the parts outside the CDR3, the full variable domain is DVKVTQSSRYLVKRTGEKVFLECVQDMDHENMFWYRQDPGLGLRLIYFSYDVKMKEKGDIPEGYSVSREKKERFSLILESASTNQTSMYLCASSLKSSGGYNEQFFGPGTRLTVL.